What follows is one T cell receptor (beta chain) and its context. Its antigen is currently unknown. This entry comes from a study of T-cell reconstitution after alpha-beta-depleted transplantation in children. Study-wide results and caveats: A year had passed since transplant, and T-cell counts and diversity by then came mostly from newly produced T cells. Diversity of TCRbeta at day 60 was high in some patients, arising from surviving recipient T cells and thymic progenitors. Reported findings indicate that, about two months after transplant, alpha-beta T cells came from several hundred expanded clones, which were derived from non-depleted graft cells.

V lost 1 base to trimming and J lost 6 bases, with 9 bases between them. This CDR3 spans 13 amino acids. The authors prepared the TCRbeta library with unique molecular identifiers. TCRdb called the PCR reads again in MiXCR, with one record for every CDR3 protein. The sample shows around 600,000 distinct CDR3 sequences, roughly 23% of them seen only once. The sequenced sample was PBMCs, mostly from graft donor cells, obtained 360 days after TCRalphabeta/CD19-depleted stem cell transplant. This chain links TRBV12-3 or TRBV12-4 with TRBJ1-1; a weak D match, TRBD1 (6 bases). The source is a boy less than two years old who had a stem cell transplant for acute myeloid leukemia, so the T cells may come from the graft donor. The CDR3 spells CASSLEGGAEAFF. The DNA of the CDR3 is TGTGCCAGCAGTTTAGAGGGGGGCGCTGAAGCTTTCTTT.